Listed below are T cell receptor beta chains from one sample, sequenced in a study of control samples from healthy donors and cancer patients. TCRdb's table, derived via immunoSEQ multiplex PCR, lists solely in-frame clones and lacks some. The sample lists over 55,000 clones; less than 95% were seen once. The sample consisted of PBMCs. These receptors were taken from a man aged 25 to 40 with colorectal cancer. The CDR3 runs from the conserved cysteine through the conserved F or W. The D gene is left open where the match is weak. Clone size is shown for a subset of rows, as once, few, many or a class of expanded clone.

clone_size d_call j_call v_call cdr3_aa cdr3_nt
once . TRBJ1-1 TRBV30 CAWSKDSNTEAFF TGTGCCTGGAGTAAGGACAGCAACACTGAAGCTTTCTTT
. . TRBJ1-2 TRBV3-1/TRBV3-2 CASSQEGQKAYYGYTF TGTGCCAGCAGCCAAGAAGGACAGAAGGCCTACTATGGCTACACCTTC
. . TRBJ1-2 TRBV2 CASSEMEAGFGGYTF TGTGCCAGCAGTGAAATGGAAGCAGGGTTTGGGGGCTACACCTTC
. . TRBJ1-3 TRBV6-2/TRBV6-3 CASSKTRQTGNTIYF TGTGCCAGCAGTAAAACCCGACAGACTGGAAACACCATATATTTT
. . TRBJ1-4 TRBV2 CASVEGRLTNEKLFF TGTGCCAGCGTAGAAGGGAGGTTGACTAATGAAAAACTGTTTTTT
. . TRBJ2-3 TRBV7-2 CASSLGGTDTQYF TGTGCCAGCAGCTTAGGGGGCACAGATACGCAGTATTTT
. TRBD1 TRBJ2-7 TRBV7-8 CASRPGQGGSHEQYF TGTGCCAGCAGACCGGGACAGGGAGGCTCCCACGAGCAGTACTTC
. . TRBJ1-2 TRBV5-1 CASSLEVGGNYGYTF TGCGCCAGCAGCTTGGAGGTGGGGGGCAACTATGGCTACACCTTC
. . TRBJ1-4 TRBV30 CAWSPHDGTTNEKLFF TGTGCCTGGAGTCCCCATGACGGAACAACTAATGAAAAACTGTTTTTT
. TRBD1 TRBJ1-2 TRBV12-3/TRBV12-4 CASRDRGRGGYTF TGTGCCAGCAGGGACAGGGGCCGGGGAGGCTACACCTTC
. . TRBJ1-2 TRBV30 CACWPRDTYGYTF TGTGCCTGTTGGCCCAGGGACACCTATGGCTACACCTTC
. TRBD1 TRBJ2-7 TRBV19 CASSDRGYEQYF TGTGCCAGTAGCGACAGGGGCTACGAGCAGTACTTC
. . TRBJ2-2 TRBV13 CASSPNTGKIANTGELFF TGTGCCAGCAGCCCTAATACAGGGAAAATCGCGAACACCGGGGAGCTGTTTTTT
. . TRBJ1-5 TRBV3-1/TRBV3-2 CASSQDVSAGMHF TGTGCCAGCAGCCAGGACGTGTCGGCCGGGATGCATTTT
. TRBD1 TRBJ1-1 TRBV5-4 CASSPRHGQGLNTEAFF TGTGCCAGCAGCCCAAGACATGGACAGGGCTTGAACACTGAAGCTTTCTTT
. . TRBJ1-2 TRBV11-2 CASSPPAGFSLLYGYTF TGTGCCAGCAGCCCTCCGGCGGGGTTCTCTTTACTTTATGGCTACACCTTC
. . TRBJ1-6 TRBV24-1 CATSADSWDSPLHF TGTGCCACCAGTGCCGACAGTTGGGATTCACCCCTCCACTTT
. TRBD1 TRBJ1-1 TRBV29-1 CSGEAGGTGDTEAFF TGCAGCGGAGAAGCGGGGGGAACAGGGGACACTGAAGCTTTCTTT
. . TRBJ1-1 TRBV12-3/TRBV12-4 CASSSSRSLGAFF TGTGCCAGCAGCAGTTCCAGGAGTCTGGGAGCTTTCTTT
. . TRBJ1-4 TRBV7-9 CASSLEGQLNEKLFF TGTGCCAGCAGCTTAGAAGGGCAGCTGAATGAAAAACTGTTTTTT
. . TRBJ2-1 TRBV6-5 CASRRNTANEQFF TGTGCCAGCAGGAGGAACACGGCCAATGAGCAGTTCTTC
. TRBD1 TRBJ1-6 TRBV18 CASSPDRVSPLHF TGTGCCAGCTCGCCGGACAGGGTATCACCCCTCCACTTT
once TRBD2 TRBJ2-7 TRBV4-2 CASSQEFLAGGYEQYF TGTGCCAGCAGCCAAGAATTCCTAGCGGGGGGCTACGAGCAGTACTTC